This T cell receptor (beta chain) was identified during a study of blood T cells in healthy people across ages. Concerning this clonotype itself: Its cognate antigen is unknown.

Primed by a sample-barcoded 5' primer and a J-beta primer mix, a second PCR proceeded for about 7 to 11 cycles. A single record per CDR3 protein comes from TCRdb applying MiXCR to the 5' RACE reads. The sample holds 1,100,000 or so distinct CDR3 sequences, roughly 45% seen once. CDR1 is SNHLY and CDR2 is FYNNEI in the germline V gene. The CDR3 runs to 15 residues. V lost 10 bases and J 6 bases, leaving 24 bases between the germline ends. Study-wide results and limits: Strong correlation linked observed beta diversity and percent naive T cells. Relative to aged donors, long-lived donors carried more naive CD4+ cells and displayed higher diversity. As age increased, TCR beta diversity per million T cells fell in a roughly linear fashion. Estimates based on one million T cells were treated as lower bounds.

Sequencing input: blood. The receptor comes from an older woman in good health. This sequence joins TRBV2 and TRBJ2-5, with D possibly matching TRBD1 (6 bases). The CDR3 is CATSQGRSGWKTQYF. CDR3 nucleotides: TGTGCCACCTCTCAGGGGAGATCCGGGTGGAAGACCCAGTACTTC.